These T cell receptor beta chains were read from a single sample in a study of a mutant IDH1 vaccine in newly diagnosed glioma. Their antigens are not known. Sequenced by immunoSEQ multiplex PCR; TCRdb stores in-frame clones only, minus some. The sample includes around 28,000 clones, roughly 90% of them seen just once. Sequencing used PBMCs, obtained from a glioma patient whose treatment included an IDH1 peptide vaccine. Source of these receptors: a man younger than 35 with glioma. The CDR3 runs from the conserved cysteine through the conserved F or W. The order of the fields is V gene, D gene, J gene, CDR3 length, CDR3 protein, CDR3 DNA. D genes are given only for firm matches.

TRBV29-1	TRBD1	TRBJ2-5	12	CSPGQGKETQYF	TGCAGCCCCGGACAGGGGAAAGAGACCCAGTACTTC
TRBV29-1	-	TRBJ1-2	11	CSVEARGGYTF	TGCAGCGTTGAAGCCCGAGGAGGCTACACCTTC
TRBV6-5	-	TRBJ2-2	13	CASRHRRTGELFF	TGTGCCAGCCGGCACAGGAGGACCGGGGAGCTGTTTTTT
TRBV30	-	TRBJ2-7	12	CAWSATRYEQYF	TGTGCCTGGAGTGCCACGCGCTACGAGCAGTACTTC
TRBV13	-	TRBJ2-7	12	CASSRGFNEQYF	TGTGCCAGCAGCAGGGGGTTCAACGAGCAGTACTTC
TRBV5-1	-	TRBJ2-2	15	CASSGGALNTGELFF	TGCGCCAGCTCCGGGGGCGCCCTGAACACCGGGGAGCTGTTTTTT
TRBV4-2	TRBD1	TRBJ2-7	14	CASGLMGRGTEQYF	TGTGCCAGCGGTTTAATGGGCAGGGGGACCGAGCAGTACTTC
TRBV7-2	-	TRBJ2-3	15	CASSLRGGGTDTQYF	TGTGCCAGCAGCTTAAGGGGCGGAGGCACAGATACGCAGTATTTT
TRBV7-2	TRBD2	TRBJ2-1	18	CASSLRGGSFLSYNEQFF	TGTGCCAGCAGCTTACGTGGCGGGAGCTTCCTTTCCTACAATGAGCAGTTCTTC
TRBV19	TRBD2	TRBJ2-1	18	CASQSGAQTSGTYNEQFF	TGTGCCAGCCAGTCGGGGGCCCAAACTAGCGGGACCTACAATGAGCAGTTCTTC
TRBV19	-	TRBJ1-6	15	CASSIGRTSNLPLHF	TGTGCCAGTAGTATAGGCCGGACTTCGAATCTACCCCTCCACTTT